The 16 T cell receptor beta chains listed next were all sequenced from one sample in a study of blood T cell repertoires in COVID-19. Produced via immunoSEQ multiplex PCR; TCRdb's table is partial and in-frame only. Counted here are about 98,000 clones, 80% to 95% occurring once; the ten biggest clones make up more than 1.5%. Specimen: peripheral blood. The source of these receptors is a woman between 50 and 59 years old with COVID-19, enrolled during active disease.

V gene TRBV19 combines with J gene TRBJ2-7, with D possibly matching TRBD2 (7 bases). V shed 3 bases and J shed 7 bases, with 16 bases lying between them. The CDR3 length is 14 residues. Germline V gene sequence: CDR1 LNHDA, CDR2 SQIVND (reference sequence). CDR3 DNA sequence: TGTGCCAGTAGTATGACCGGGGGGCAACGGGAGCAGTACTTC. Its translation is CASSMTGGQREQYF.

Here the CDR3 reads CASSVDIWGNDEKLFF. The CDR3 DNA is TGCGCCAGCAGCGTTGACATCTGGGGCAATGACGAAAAACTGTTTTTT. This chain joins TRBV5-1 and TRBJ1-4; a possible D gene is TRBD1 (5 bases). This CDR3 spans 16 amino acids. Trimming took 4 bases from V and 8 from J, leaving 21 bases between them. Looked up from germline, CDR1 is SGHRS and CDR2 is YFSETQ. The full variable domain, with the rest looked up from reference TRBV5-1 and TRBJ1-4, is KAGVTQTPRYLIKTRGQQVTLSCSPISGHRSVSWYQQTPGQGLQFLFEYFSETQRNKGNFPGRFSGRQFSNSRSEMNVSTLELGDSALYLCASSVDIWGNDEKLFFGSGTQLSVL.

The chain links TRBV10-2 to TRBJ1-5; D perhaps matches TRBD1 (5 bases). Germline V gives CDR1 WSHSY, CDR2 SAAADI. Deletions cut 4 bases from V and 7 bases from J, with 14 bases between. This CDR3 comprises 14 residues. CDR3 amino acids: CASSGGAAGQPQHF. The CDR3 nucleotides are TGCGCCAGCAGTGGGGGCGCGGCCGGGCAGCCCCAGCATTTT.

Concerning this clone: The identical CDR3 is also encoded by other nucleotide sequences in the sample. The genes are TRBV3-1 (or the pseudogene TRBV3-2) and TRBJ2-3, with D possibly matching TRBD2 (6 bases). The CDR3 is made up of 15 amino acids. CDR1 and CDR2 (germline): LGHDT, YNNKEL (reference sequence). V was clipped by 1 base and J by 0 bases, with 8 bases between them. CDR3 sequence reads: CASSQGAGSTDTQYF. The CDR3 nucleotides are TGTGCCAGCAGCCAAGGGGCGGGGAGCACAGATACGCAGTATTTT.

The V and J genes are TRBV24-1 and TRBJ1-5; 9 nucleotides agree with TRBD1. V lost 6 bases and J lost 3; bases outside the gene matches: 11. Germline-derived CDR1 and CDR2 are KGHDR and SFDVKD. The CDR3 is made up of 17 amino acids. The CDR3 nucleotides read TGTGCCACCAGTTCTAACAGGGGGCGCGATATCAATCAGCCCCAGCATTTT. This sequence encodes CATSSNRGRDINQPQHF.

The rearrangement joins TRBV3-1 (or the pseudogene TRBV3-2) to TRBJ1-1; tentative D call: TRBD1 (5 bases). CDR3 size: 17 residues. Trimming pared 4 bases from V and 4 bases from J, leaving 22 bases between. In germline, CDR1 is LGHDT, CDR2 YNNKEL (reference sequence). The CDR3 reads CASSPLVGVVVGTEAFF. The CDR3, as DNA: TGTGCCAGCAGCCCGCTGGTAGGGGTAGTGGTGGGCACTGAAGCTTTCTTT.

J is TRBJ1-4 and V is TRBV5-6; 7 bases match TRBD1. This CDR3 has 14 amino acids. V shed 2 bases and J 12 bases; nucleotides not matched to a gene: 10. From germline, CDR1 is SGHDT and CDR2 YYEEEE. CDR3 coding DNA: TGTGCCAGCAGCTTCACGGGGGCTGGACAGGAACTGTTTTTT. Translating it yields CASSFTGAGQELFF.

The chain uses TRBV15 and TRBJ2-1; 9 positions agree with TRBD2. The CDR3 sequence is 15 residues long. J gave up 6 bases and V 2 bases, and 5 bases lay outside the gene matches. CDR1 LNHNV and CDR2 YYDKDF come from the germline V gene (reference sequence). The CDR3, as DNA: TGTGCCACCAGCAGATTGTCTAGCGGGGCCAATGAGCAGTTCTTC. Protein sequence: CATSRLSSGANEQFF.

J is TRBJ1-2 and V is TRBV2; 7 nucleotides line up with TRBD1. This CDR3 has 12 amino acids. J lost 10 bases, V lost 6 bases, and 8 bases had no gene match. Germline values: CDR1 SNHLY, CDR2 FYNNEI. The CDR3 region has the DNA TGTGCCAGCAGATACGACAGGGAACACTACACCTTC. It translates to CASRYDREHYTF.

This sequence joins TRBV29-1 and TRBJ1-1; unclear D gene. Germline CDR1 is SQVTM and CDR2 is ANQGSEA. There are 12 residues in the CDR3. V lost 4 bases and J lost 2, with 8 bases in between. In nucleotides, the CDR3 is TGCAGCGTTGTAACTATAAACACTGAAGCTTTCTTT. Translating it yields CSVVTINTEAFF.

The V gene is TRBV15, the J gene TRBJ1-1; D perhaps matches TRBD1 (6 bases). Trimming pared 0 bases from V and 4 bases from J, leaving 12 bases between. Germline CDR1 LNHNV, CDR2 YYDKDF (reference sequence). This CDR3 contains 15 residues. The CDR3 nucleotides read TGTGCCACCAGCAGAGATACAGGGACGACCACTGAAGCTTTCTTT. This gives the protein CATSRDTGTTTEAFF. The variable domain in full, completed from reference TRBV15 and TRBJ1-1, reads DAMVIQNPRYQVTQFGKPVTLSCSQTLNHNVMYWYQQKSSQAPKLLFHYYDKDFNNEADTPDNFQSRRPNTSFCFLDIRSPGLGDTAMYLCATSRDTGTTTEAFFGQGTRLTVV.

The V call is TRBV10-3, the J call TRBJ1-1; TRBD1 matches 8 bases. The CDR3 runs 16 residues. The V segment lost 6 bases and the J segment 6 bases; nucleotides outside the gene matches: 15. Per the germline V gene, CDR1 is ENHRY and CDR2 is SYGVKD. The CDR3: CAISVGLTGGRAEAFF. The CDR3 nucleotides read TGTGCCATCAGCGTCGGATTAACAGGGGGAAGGGCTGAAGCTTTCTTT.

The chain carries TRBV19 and TRBJ1-5; 8 positions match TRBD1. V was clipped by 5 bases and J by 6 bases; unmatched bases: 9. The CDR3 sequence is 15 residues long. Germline V CDR1 and CDR2: LNHDA, SQIVND (reference sequence). Here the CDR3 reads CASSPDRGFGQPQHF. The CDR3 bases are TGTGCCAGTAGTCCCGACAGGGGATTTGGTCAGCCCCAGCATTTT. Using reference TRBV19 and TRBJ1-5 for the parts outside the CDR3, the full variable domain is DGGITQSPKYLFRKEGQNVTLSCEQNLNHDAMYWYRQDPGQGLRLIYYSQIVNDFQKGDIAEGYSVSREKKESFPLTVTSAQKNPTAFYLCASSPDRGFGQPQHFGDGTRLSIL.

The chain employs TRBV11-3 and TRBJ1-1; 7 bases line up with TRBD1. The CDR3 has 12 amino acids. Unmatched junction bases numbered 4, after V lost 6 bases and J lost 6 bases. Germline CDR1 and CDR2: SGHNT and YENEEA. CDR3 sequence: CASRFTGAEAFF. The DNA for the CDR3 is TGTGCCAGCAGATTCACAGGGGCTGAAGCTTTCTTT. Full variable domain (remainder filled in from reference TRBV11-3 and TRBJ1-1): EAGVVQSPRYKIIEKKQPVAFWCNPISGHNTLYWYLQNLGQGPELLIRYENEEAVDDSQLPKDRFSAERLKGVDSTLKIQPAELGDSAVYLCASRFTGAEAFFGQGTRLTVV.

The gene calls are TRBV15 and TRBJ2-2, with D possibly TRBD1 on 5 matching bases. Germline lookup yields CDR1 LNHNV and CDR2 YYDKDF (reference sequence). The V end lost 0 bases, the J end lost 6 bases, and 8 bases lay between the germline ends. The CDR3 consists of 14 residues. The CDR3 is CATSRDVGAGELFF. In DNA, the CDR3 is TGTGCCACCAGCAGAGATGTAGGGGCCGGGGAGCTGTTTTTT.

The rearrangement links TRBV4-1 to TRBJ1-1, with D hard to call. The length of the CDR3 is 15 residues. Germline CDR1 MGHRA, CDR2 YSYEKL. The ends were cut back, 0 bases at V and 2 bases at J, with 10 bases in the middle. CDR3 coding DNA: TGCGCCAGCAGCCAAGACGGTCCTCCCAACACTGAAGCTTTCTTT. Its protein is CASSQDGPPNTEAFF.